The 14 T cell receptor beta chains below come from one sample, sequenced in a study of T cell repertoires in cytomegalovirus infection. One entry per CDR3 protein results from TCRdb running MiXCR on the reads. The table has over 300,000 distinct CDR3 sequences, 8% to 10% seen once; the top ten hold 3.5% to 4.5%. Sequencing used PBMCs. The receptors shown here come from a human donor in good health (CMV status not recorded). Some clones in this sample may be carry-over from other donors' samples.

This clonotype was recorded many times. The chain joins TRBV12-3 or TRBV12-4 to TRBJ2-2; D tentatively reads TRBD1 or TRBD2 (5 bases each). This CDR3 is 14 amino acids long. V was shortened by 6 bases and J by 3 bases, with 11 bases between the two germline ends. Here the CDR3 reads CASSWDRDTGELFF. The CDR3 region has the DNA TGTGCCAGCAGCTGGGACCGAGACACCGGGGAGCTGTTTTTT.

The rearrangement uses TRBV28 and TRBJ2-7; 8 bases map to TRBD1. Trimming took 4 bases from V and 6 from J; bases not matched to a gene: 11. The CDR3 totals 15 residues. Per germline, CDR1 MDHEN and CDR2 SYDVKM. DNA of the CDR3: TGTGCCAGCAGTTCGTCCGGGACAGGCCAATTCGAGCAGTACTTC. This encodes CASSSSGTGQFEQYF.

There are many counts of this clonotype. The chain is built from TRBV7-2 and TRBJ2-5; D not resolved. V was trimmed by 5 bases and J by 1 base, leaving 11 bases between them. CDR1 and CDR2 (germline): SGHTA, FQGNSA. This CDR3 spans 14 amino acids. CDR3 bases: TGTGCCAGCAGCAGGTCGGTCCTCCAAGAGACCCAGTACTTC. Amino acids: CASSRSVLQETQYF.

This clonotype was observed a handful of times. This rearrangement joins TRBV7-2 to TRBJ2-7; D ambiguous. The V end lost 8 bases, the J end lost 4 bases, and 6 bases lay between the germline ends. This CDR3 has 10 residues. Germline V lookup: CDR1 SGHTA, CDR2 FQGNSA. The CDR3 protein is CASAGYEQYF. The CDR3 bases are TGTGCCAGCGCAGGATACGAGCAGTACTTC.

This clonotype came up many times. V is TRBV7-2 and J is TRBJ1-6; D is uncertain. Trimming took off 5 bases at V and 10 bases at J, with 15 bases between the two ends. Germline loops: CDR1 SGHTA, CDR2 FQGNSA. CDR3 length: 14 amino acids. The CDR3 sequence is CASSRDPQESPLHF. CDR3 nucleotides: TGTGCCAGCAGCCGAGACCCGCAGGAGTCACCCCTCCACTTT.

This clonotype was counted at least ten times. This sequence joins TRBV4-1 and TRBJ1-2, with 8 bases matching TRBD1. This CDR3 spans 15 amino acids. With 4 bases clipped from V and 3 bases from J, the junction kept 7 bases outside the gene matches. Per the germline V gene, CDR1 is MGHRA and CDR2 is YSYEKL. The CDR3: CASSLGQGTYYGYTF. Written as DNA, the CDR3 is TGCGCCAGCAGCCTCGGACAGGGAACTTACTATGGCTACACCTTC.

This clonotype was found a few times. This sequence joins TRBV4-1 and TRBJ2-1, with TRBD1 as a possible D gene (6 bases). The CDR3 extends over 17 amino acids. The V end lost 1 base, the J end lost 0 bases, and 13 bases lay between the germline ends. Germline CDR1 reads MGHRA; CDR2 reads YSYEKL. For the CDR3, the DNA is TGCGCCAGCAGCCAAGCAGGGGTAGGAAGCTCCTACAATGAGCAGTTCTTC. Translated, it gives CASSQAGVGSSYNEQFF.

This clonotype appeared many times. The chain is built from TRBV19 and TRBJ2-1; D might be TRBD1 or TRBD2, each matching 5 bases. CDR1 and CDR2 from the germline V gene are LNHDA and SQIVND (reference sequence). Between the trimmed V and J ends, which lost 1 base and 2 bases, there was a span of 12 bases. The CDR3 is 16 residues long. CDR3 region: CASSIVPGTAYNEQFF. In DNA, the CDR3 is TGTGCCAGTAGTATAGTTCCGGGGACGGCCTACAATGAGCAGTTCTTC.

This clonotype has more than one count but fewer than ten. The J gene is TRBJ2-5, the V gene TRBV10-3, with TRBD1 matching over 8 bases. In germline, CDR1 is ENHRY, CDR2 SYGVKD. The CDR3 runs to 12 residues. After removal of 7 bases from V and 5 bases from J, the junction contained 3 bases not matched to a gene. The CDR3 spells CAIKDRVETQYF. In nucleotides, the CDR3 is TGTGCCATCAAGGACAGGGTCGAGACCCAGTACTTC.

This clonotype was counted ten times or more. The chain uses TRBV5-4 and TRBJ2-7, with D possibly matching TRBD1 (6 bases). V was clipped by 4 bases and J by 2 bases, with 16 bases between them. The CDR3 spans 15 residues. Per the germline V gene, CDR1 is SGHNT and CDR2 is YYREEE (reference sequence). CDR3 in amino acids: CASSHRDMMTYEQYF. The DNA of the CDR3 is TGTGCCAGCAGCCACCGGGACATGATGACCTACGAGCAGTACTTC.

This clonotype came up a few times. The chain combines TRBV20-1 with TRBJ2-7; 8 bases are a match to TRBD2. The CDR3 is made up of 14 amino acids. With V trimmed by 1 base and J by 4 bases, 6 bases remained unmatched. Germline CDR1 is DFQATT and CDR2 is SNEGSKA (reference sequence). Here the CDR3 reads CSARAEREPYEQYF. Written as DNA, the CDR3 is TGCAGTGCTAGAGCTGAGCGGGAGCCTTACGAGCAGTACTTC.

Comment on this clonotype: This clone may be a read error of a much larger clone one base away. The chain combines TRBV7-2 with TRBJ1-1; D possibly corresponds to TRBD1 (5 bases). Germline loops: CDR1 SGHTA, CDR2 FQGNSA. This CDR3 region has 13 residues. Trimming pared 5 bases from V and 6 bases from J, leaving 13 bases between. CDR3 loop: CASSKQTVSEAFF. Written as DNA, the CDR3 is TGTGCCAGCAGCAAACAGACAGTATCTGAAGCTTTCTTT.

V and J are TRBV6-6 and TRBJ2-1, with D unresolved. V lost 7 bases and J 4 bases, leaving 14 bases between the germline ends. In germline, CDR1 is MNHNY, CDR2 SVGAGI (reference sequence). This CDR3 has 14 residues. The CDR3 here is CASTPRESYNEQFF. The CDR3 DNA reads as TGTGCCAGCACCCCACGCGAGTCTTACAATGAGCAGTTCTTC.

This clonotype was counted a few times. CDR3 coding DNA: TGTGCCAGCAACCAACACCCCGGACAGCCAGTCTCCTATAATTCACCCCTCCACTTT. Its protein product is CASNQHPGQPVSYNSPLHF. This chain links TRBV11-3 with TRBJ1-6; D is perhaps TRBD1 (6 bases). The V gene's germline CDR1 is SGHNT and CDR2 YENEEA. V was cut by 7 bases and J by 0 bases, with 22 bases left in between. This CDR3 is built from 19 residues. Filled out from reference TRBV11-3 and TRBJ1-6, the complete variable domain reads EAGVVQSPRYKIIEKKQPVAFWCNPISGHNTLYWYLQNLGQGPELLIRYENEEAVDDSQLPKDRFSAERLKGVDSTLKIQPAELGDSAVYLCASNQHPGQPVSYNSPLHFGNGTRLTVT.